What follows are 18 T cell receptor beta chains derived from one specimen sequenced in a study of T-cell reconstitution after alpha-beta-depleted transplantation in children. Unique molecular identifiers were incorporated into the prepared TCRbeta library. TCRdb analysed the PCR reads with MiXCR anew, one entry per CDR3 protein. This sample has around 370,000 distinct CDR3 sequences, with under 20% found just once. Sequencing was performed on PBMCs, mostly from graft donor cells, taken 360 days after TCRalphabeta/CD19-depleted stem cell transplant. These receptors originate from a male patient aged 2-9 years who had a stem cell transplant for acute lymphoblastic leukemia, so the T cells may come from the graft donor.

This clonotype was detected many times. The chain recombines TRBV6-1 with TRBJ1-1; 9 bases match TRBD1. The V gene end was trimmed by 5 bases and the J gene end by 4 bases; junction bases not matched to a gene: 14. The CDR3 is made up of 17 amino acids. Germline assignment: CDR1 MNHNS and CDR2 SASEGT. The CDR3 sequence is CASSPARYGTGLTEAFF. The CDR3 nucleotides read TGTGCCAGCAGTCCGGCTCGGTACGGGACAGGGCTCACTGAAGCTTTCTTT.

This clonotype was observed a few times. This sequence joins TRBV5-1 and TRBJ2-5, with 7 bases aligning to TRBD1. The length of the CDR3 is 14 residues. The J segment lost 1 base and the V segment lost 4 bases, leaving 4 bases of the junction unmatched. CDR1 and CDR2 from the germline V gene are SGHRS and YFSETQ. The CDR3 DNA follows: TGCGCCAGCAGCCAGGGACAGCCCCAAGAGACCCAGTACTTC. It yields the protein CASSQGQPQETQYF. The full variable domain, rest sourced from reference TRBV5-1 and TRBJ2-5, is KAGVTQTPRYLIKTRGQQVTLSCSPISGHRSVSWYQQTPGQGLQFLFEYFSETQRNKGNFPGRFSGRQFSNSRSEMNVSTLELGDSALYLCASSQGQPQETQYFGPGTRLLVL.

For this clonotype: Just one base apart from a much larger clone, this may be a read error. V gene TRBV24-1 combines with J gene TRBJ2-5, with D maybe TRBD1 (6 bases). Trimming removed 4 bases at V and 2 bases at J, with 19 bases between. Germline V gene lookup returns CDR1 KGHDR and CDR2 SFDVKD. This CDR3 region has 17 residues. CDR3 protein: CATSDSRAGQKQETQYF. The CDR3 DNA reads TGTGCCACCAGTGACTCAAGGGCCGGACAGAAACAAGAGACCCAGTACTTC.

This rearrangement joins TRBV28 to TRBJ2-7, with D perhaps TRBD1 (6 bases). The CDR3 covers 15 residues. CDR1 MDHEN and CDR2 SYDVKM come from the germline V gene. V dropped 5 bases and J dropped 6 bases, with 20 bases sitting between them. The CDR3 DNA reads as TGTGCCAGCAGTCGTGACAGGCTACACTACTCCGAGCAGTACTTC. It specifies CASSRDRLHYSEQYF.

The chain joins TRBV4-2 to TRBJ2-1, with 12 positions matching TRBD2. The CDR3 runs to 20 residues. V gave up 1 base and J gave up 0 bases; unmatched junction bases: 10. CDR1 is LGHNA and CDR2 is YNFKEQ in the germline V gene. The CDR3, as DNA: TGTGCCAGCAGCCAAGGGGGGCTAGCGGGAGGGCCATTCTCCTACAATGAGCAGTTCTTC. This translates into CASSQGGLAGGPFSYNEQFF.

This chain joins TRBV15 and TRBJ2-3, with no clear D. Germline V gene data show CDR1 as LNHNV and CDR2 as YYDKDF (reference sequence). V lost 0 bases to trimming and J lost 4 bases, with 5 bases between them. The CDR3 covers 13 residues. In DNA, the CDR3 is TGTGCCACCAGCAGAGATGTATCAGATACGCAGTATTTT. Translating it yields CATSRDVSDTQYF.

This chain connects TRBV6-2 or TRBV6-3 to TRBJ2-4, with D possibly being TRBD1 (5 bases). This CDR3 has 12 amino acids. Germline V gene sequence: CDR1 MNHEY, CDR2 SVGEGT. V lost 4 bases and J lost 14, with 15 bases in between. CDR3 residues: CASSSASRVEYF. The CDR3 coding sequence is TGTGCCAGCAGTTCCGCGAGCAGGGTTGAGTACTTC.

This clonotype occurred a few times. The V and J genes are TRBV5-1 and TRBJ2-5; D unresolved. The CDR3 loop spans 14 amino acids. V lost 0 bases and J lost 4, with 10 bases in between. Germline V CDR1 and CDR2: SGHRS, YFSETQ. CDR3 nucleotide sequence: TGCGCCAGCAGCTTGGATGGGGTGTCAGAGACCCAGTACTTC. Encoded protein: CASSLDGVSETQYF.

This clonotype turned up a few times. Here the CDR3 reads CASSLGGTWDLNEQFF. In nucleotides, the CDR3 is TGTGCCAGCAGCTTAGGAGGGACGTGGGATTTGAATGAGCAGTTCTTC. The chain employs TRBV11-1 and TRBJ2-1; the D call may be TRBD1 or TRBD2 (5 bases each). V lost 1 base to trimming and J lost 7 bases, with 17 bases between them. There are 16 residues in the CDR3. In germline, CDR1 is SGHAT, CDR2 FQDESV (reference sequence).

The rearrangement joins TRBV6-5 to TRBJ2-1; D is undetermined. V was shortened by 6 bases and J by 0 bases, with 18 bases between the two germline ends. CDR3 length: 17 amino acids. Germline values: CDR1 MNHEY, CDR2 SVGAGI. CDR3 bases: TGTGCCAGCAGCCTCTCCCAAGCGTCAAGCTCCTACAATGAGCAGTTCTTC. This gives the protein CASSLSQASSSYNEQFF.

The chain joins TRBV10-3 to TRBJ2-1, with D perhaps given as TRBD1 or TRBD2 (6 bases each). CDR3 length: 15 residues. Germline CDR1 and CDR2: ENHRY and SYGVKD. V gave up 8 bases and J gave up 0 bases, with 14 bases separating them. DNA of the CDR3: TGTGCCATCCGGGGGCAATTGGGCTCCTACAATGAGCAGTTCTTC. Translation: CAIRGQLGSYNEQFF.

This clonotype was detected only once. The CDR3 DNA follows: TGTGCCAGCAGCCCAGGGACTAGCGGGAGGATTTCCCCGATCTACAATGAGCAGTTCTTC. This gives the protein CASSPGTSGRISPIYNEQFF. The V gene is TRBV4-2, the J gene TRBJ2-1; 15 bases fit TRBD2. CDR1 is LGHNA and CDR2 is YNFKEQ in the germline V gene. The CDR3 consists of 20 residues. Trimming cost V 4 bases and J 3 bases; bases outside gene matches: 13.

This clonotype was counted only a few times. This rearrangement joins TRBV6-5 to TRBJ1-5, with a weak D call TRBD1 (5 bases). The CDR3 has 13 amino acids. V lost 7 bases, J lost 6 bases, and 13 bases lay in between. The germline V gene has CDR1 MNHEY and CDR2 SVGAGI. CDR3 protein: CASTRGIGQPQHF. DNA of the CDR3: TGTGCCAGCACGCGGGGGATCGGTCAGCCCCAGCATTTT.

The V call is TRBV3-1, the J call TRBJ2-1; perhaps TRBD2 as D (5 bases). The V end lost 2 bases, the J end lost 6 bases, and 17 bases lay between the germline ends. The CDR3 spans 16 residues. Germline assignment: CDR1 LGHDT and CDR2 YNNKEL (reference sequence). The CDR3 DNA sequence: TGTGCCAGCAGCCAACTCGGAGGACTTGTGGGCAATGAGCAGTTCTTC. This gives the protein CASSQLGGLVGNEQFF.

V usage is TRBV5-1 and J usage is TRBJ2-7; no clear D. The CDR3 runs to 15 residues. The V gene's germline CDR1 is SGHRS and CDR2 YFSETQ. V lost 4 bases to trimming and J lost 3 bases, with 17 bases between them. The CDR3 DNA follows: TGCGCCAGCAGCCCGGGTACCCCTAAGAACTACGAGCAGTACTTC. This codes for CASSPGTPKNYEQYF.

This chain uses TRBV10-3 with TRBJ2-5, with TRBD1 as a possible D gene (5 bases). Germline CDR1 and CDR2: ENHRY and SYGVKD. The CDR3 length is 13 residues. Between the trimmed V and J ends, which lost 8 bases and 4 bases, there was a span of 14 bases. The CDR3 loop is CAIGAAAGETQYF. For the CDR3, the DNA is TGTGCCATCGGGGCGGCGGCCGGAGAGACCCAGTACTTC.

The chain uses TRBV20-1 and TRBJ2-7; D remains ambiguous. From germline, CDR1 is DFQATT and CDR2 SNEGSKA (reference sequence). V was clipped by 3 bases and J by 1 base, with 16 bases between them. The CDR3 covers 15 residues. The CDR3, as DNA: TGCAGTGCTAGCGCCGGCGGACCGGTGTCCTACGAGCAGTACTTC. Translating gives CSASAGGPVSYEQYF.

This clonotype came up a few times. The chain couples TRBV18 to TRBJ2-7; perhaps TRBD2 as D (5 bases). Germline V gene data show CDR1 as KGHSH and CDR2 as LQKENI. The CDR3 spans 16 residues. V shed 4 bases and J shed 2 bases, with 18 bases lying between them. The CDR3 nucleotides read TGTGCCAGCTCACTAAGTCCCTGGCAGGAGGCCTACGAGCAGTACTTC. Translated, it gives CASSLSPWQEAYEQYF.